The 17 T cell receptor beta chains presented below share a single source sample, sequenced in a study of T cells in Graves' hyperthyroidism and ophthalmopathy. Amplification yielded TCR beta CDR3 regions, with RNA transcripts as the source. The TCR CDR3 was amplified in a first-round RT-PCR using the HTBI primer set. TCRdb ran MiXCR on the multiplex PCR reads and lists one entry per CDR3 protein. The table lists about 640,000 distinct CDR3 sequences, around 20% of them singletons, with 34% in the top ten. Input material: blood. All receptors come from a man in his thirties or forties with Graves' ophthalmopathy.

The chain uses TRBV12-3 or TRBV12-4 and TRBJ2-1, with 9 positions matching TRBD1. The DNA end is a closer match to TRBJ2-7, so the J assignment may be wrong. The CDR3 totals 15 residues. CDR3 protein: CASSYDRGSYNEQYF. In DNA form, the CDR3 reads TGTGCCAGCAGTTACGACAGGGGGTCCTACAATGAGCAGTACTTC.

About this clonotype: A single base separates this from a much larger clone, so it may be a read error. The conserved closing phenylalanine or tryptophan is absent in this CDR3, likely reflecting a read error. The V gene is TRBV28, the J gene TRBJ1-3; possible D gene TRBD1, 5 bases. The CDR3 contains 15 residues. V was clipped by 7 bases and J by 4 bases, with 17 bases between them. Germline values: CDR1 MDHEN, CDR2 SYDVKM. CDR3 bases: TGTGCCAGCACCCTAATCCAAGGGGACGGAAACACCATATATTCT. Its translation is CASTLIQGDGNTIYS.

This clonotype showed up just a few times. The J gene is TRBJ1-1, the V gene TRBV29-1; 7 bases fit TRBD1. CDR1 is SQVTM, CDR2 ANQGSEA, per germline. The V and J ends lost 4 bases and 5 bases, in that order; junction bases with no gene match: 4. The CDR3 length is 12 residues. CDR3: CSVVQGRTEAFF. For the CDR3, the DNA is TGCAGCGTTGTACAGGGGCGGACTGAAGCTTTCTTT.

This clonotype has just a few counts. The chain has TRBV3-1 and TRBJ2-1, with a weak D call TRBD2 (7 bases). The CDR3 totals 19 residues. Germline V gene sequence: CDR1 LGHDT, CDR2 YNNKEL (reference sequence). The germline V and J ends were trimmed by 1 base and 4 bases, with 23 bases remaining between them. The DNA of the CDR3 is TGTGCCAGCAGCCAAGGCCAGGGGAGGGCGGGAGATGTGTACAATGAGCAGTTCTTC. It translates to CASSQGQGRAGDVYNEQFF.

In this sample, this clonotype turned up many times. The genes are TRBV11-2 and TRBJ2-7; no firm D call. With 5 bases removed from V and 3 bases from J, the gap between germline ends came to 11 bases. The V gene's germline CDR1 is SGHAT and CDR2 FQNNGV. This CDR3 is built from 13 residues. CDR3 nucleotide sequence: TGTGCCAGCAGCCCCACAGACTTCTACGAGCAGTACTTC. Encoded protein: CASSPTDFYEQYF.

The chain has TRBV12-3 or TRBV12-4 and TRBJ2-5, with D perhaps matching TRBD2 (7 bases). Trimming took 10 bases from V and 4 from J, leaving 22 bases between them. The CDR3 is 15 residues long. CDR3 DNA: TGTGCCACCTCAACGGGGGGCGAGTTTGGAGAGACCCAGTACTTC. Protein sequence: CATSTGGEFGETQYF.

The chain couples TRBV4-1 to TRBJ1-3; D perhaps matches TRBD1 (6 bases). The germline V and J ends were trimmed by 0 bases and 3 bases, with 12 bases remaining between them. The germline V gene encodes CDR1 MGHRA and CDR2 YSYEKL. This CDR3 has 16 amino acids. CDR3 sequence reads: CASSQEWTDYGNTIYF. In DNA form, the CDR3 reads TGCGCCAGCAGCCAAGAGTGGACAGACTATGGAAACACCATATATTTT.

The chain couples TRBV7-2 to TRBJ2-3; D not certain. Per the germline V gene, CDR1 is SGHTA and CDR2 is FQGNSA. This CDR3 comprises 11 residues. The V end was cut by 2 bases, the J end by 10 bases, with 7 bases between. DNA of the CDR3: TGTGCCAGCAGCTTATCTAGGTCGCAGTATTTT. Its translation is CASSLSRSQYF.

This clonotype appeared a few times. J is TRBJ1-5 and V is TRBV5-6, with unresolved D. Germline V gene lookup returns CDR1 SGHDT and CDR2 YYEEEE. The CDR3 is made up of 15 amino acids. The V and J ends lost 0 bases and 2 bases respectively, with 9 bases between them. CDR3 loop: CASSLDQEGNQPQHF. The CDR3 DNA sequence: TGTGCCAGCAGCTTGGACCAGGAGGGCAATCAGCCCCAGCATTTT.

The V call is TRBV2, the J call TRBJ2-3; 11 bases agree with TRBD2. CDR1 is SNHLY and CDR2 is FYNNEI in the germline V gene. CDR3 size: 14 residues. After removal of 5 bases from V and 6 bases from J, the junction contained 4 bases not matched to a gene. The CDR3 is CASSKLAGVDTQYF. The DNA for the CDR3 is TGTGCCAGCAGTAAACTAGCGGGAGTGGATACGCAGTATTTT.

The genes are TRBV19 and TRBJ2-7; TRBD1 matches 7 bases. Germline V gene sequence: CDR1 LNHDA, CDR2 SQIVND (reference sequence). The ends lost 2 bases at V and 2 bases at J; junction bases unmatched: 3. CDR3 length equals 14 residues. This CDR3 reads CASSIPGQTYEQYF. CDR3 nucleotide sequence: TGTGCCAGTAGTATACCGGGACAGACCTACGAGCAGTACTTC.

This clonotype has a handful of counts. J is TRBJ1-5 and V is TRBV5-8, with D possibly being TRBD1 (6 bases). In germline, CDR1 is SGHTS, CDR2 YDEGEE. The CDR3 consists of 17 residues. Trimming took 1 base from V and 6 from J, leaving 20 bases between them. The CDR3 region has the DNA TGTGCCAGCAGCTTGTGGGGGTTGGCGGGGGCCAGTCAGCCCCAGCATTTT. The encoded protein is CASSLWGLAGASQPQHF.

At least ten counts were recorded for this clonotype. CDR3 nucleotides: TGTGCCACCAGTCCAAGCGGGAGGGCTGGCGCAGATACGCAGTATTTT. It codes for CATSPSGRAGADTQYF. The chain is built from TRBV24-1 and TRBJ2-3; 10 nucleotides line up with TRBD2. V was pared by 6 bases and J by 4 bases, with 9 bases of the junction left unmatched. The germline gives CDR1 KGHDR, CDR2 SFDVKD. The CDR3 contains 16 residues.

This clonotype has ten or more counts. The chain carries TRBV13 and TRBJ2-1; the D gene is possibly TRBD2 (6 bases). Germline V gives CDR1 PRHDT, CDR2 FYEKMQ (reference sequence). With 5 bases removed from V and 7 bases from J, the gap between germline ends came to 18 bases. The CDR3 contains 15 residues. CDR3 nucleotide sequence: TGTGCCAGCAGCACGACTAGTAACGGTAGGAATGAGCAGTTCTTC. Translated: CASSTTSNGRNEQFF.

The chain recombines TRBV30 with TRBJ2-1; D call uncertain. The CDR3 totals 16 residues. Germline assignment: CDR1 GTSNPN and CDR2 SVGIG (reference sequence). V was trimmed by 0 bases and J by 6 bases, leaving 18 bases between them. The CDR3 is CAWSVLSGSRLNEQFF. The CDR3 DNA sequence: TGTGCCTGGAGTGTACTGTCCGGTAGCAGGCTCAATGAGCAGTTCTTC.

This clonotype has a handful of counts. The rearrangement joins TRBV20-1 to TRBJ1-2; 9 nucleotides line up with TRBD1. This CDR3 comprises 21 residues. Germline V gene sequence: CDR1 DFQATT, CDR2 SNEGSKA (reference sequence). V lost 2 bases, J lost 4 bases, and 26 bases stayed unmatched. The CDR3 DNA reads TGCAGTGCTAGATCTATCCCCTCACAGGGGGCGACTTCAGATTATGGCTATGGCTACACCTTC. It yields the protein CSARSIPSQGATSDYGYGYTF.

The chain recombines TRBV2 with TRBJ2-3; 8 bases align to TRBD1. After removal of 6 bases from V and 3 bases from J, the junction contained 8 bases not matched to a gene. CDR1 SNHLY and CDR2 FYNNEI come from the germline V gene. The CDR3 consists of 15 residues. For the CDR3, the DNA is TGTGCCAGCAGCCGACAGGGGAGAGGGACAGATACGCAGTATTTT. Translating it yields CASSRQGRGTDTQYF.